This T cell receptor (beta chain) was captured by sequencing in a study of T cell responses to AZD1222 COVID-19 vaccine (dated by TCRdb to the early 2020s). With respect to the entire study: AZD1222 recipients given second doses at about 4 weeks or at about 12 weeks were pooled, since spike-specific TCR depth and breadth were not found to differ between the two schedules. TCR sequencing covered 233 trial participants: 200 to 210 given two doses of AZD1222 and about 26 given two doses of MenACWY control vaccine. Trial participants were enrolled by age into 18-55, 56-69 and 70-plus year subgroups, with around 140, 26 and 57 TCR-sequenced participants respectively. What the authors observed across the whole study: Nearly half of unique spike-specific TCRs reportedly recognized epitopes outside regions mutated in the B.1.351 and B.1.1.7 variants. No day 14 peak-response samples were available, so repertoires were characterized only after the peak T cell response. Spike-specific TCR breadth and depth rose significantly after two AZD1222 doses compared with day 0 and with MenACWY recipients. The whole spike protein was spanned by vaccine-associated CD4 TCRs, and dominant responses were seen in regions 160-218 and 743-854. Conclusions about previously exposed vaccinees are limited because only a handful of AZD1222 recipients were SARS-CoV-2 seropositive at baseline. The 56-69-year group was small, and its depth increase did not reach significance, likely because of low power. Participants were mostly white British, with more females than males. The authors suggested clonal diversity may have been underestimated.

Reading the label with the study, this specimen's time point is: baseline before first vaccination. Samples from vaccinated people were obtained from the UK trials COV001 and COV002, which included a single-blind randomized controlled phase 2/3 trial of AZD1222 (ChAdOx1 nCoV-19) in healthy adults. Trial participant PBMC samples were collected at day 0 and day 28 after the second dose for TCRbeta chain sequencing. Relative to germline, V is missing 5 bases and J is missing 5 bases, with 6 bases of the junction outside any gene match. The CDR3 goes from the cysteine to the phenylalanine over 14 residues. Just the 42-base CDR3 DNA is kept, in frame starting at base 1. Based on the germline V gene (reference sequence), the CDR1 and CDR2 sequences are LNHDA and SQIVND. As to this clone: Its antigen remains undetermined. Nothing much larger sits one base from this clone, and base qualities are not available.

The CDR3 regions of human TCRbeta chains were analyzed by immunosequencing. The authors processed their data as follows. TCRs in the repertoires were matched against a reference library of SARS-CoV-2-specific TCRs that had been generated with the MIRA antigen-specificity platform. Breadth meant the fraction of unique TCRs that were SARS-CoV-2-associated, whereas depth meant the fraction of total T cells that were SARS-CoV-2-associated. Using the MIRA data, each spike-specific TCR was assigned both to the spike region to which the TCR was reactive and to a CD4 or CD8 class. Log10-transformed breadth and depth values were compared by one-way ANOVA with Sidak's multiple comparisons tests. TCRdb obtained this table from immuneACCESS and retained in-frame rearrangements with V and J assigned. These tables miss some clones; where compared with another copy, unresolved V genes account for less than half of the shortfall, and the remainder is unexplained. Clone size and V and J calls were adopted from that table, with D and trimming inferred from the DNA. The sample table shows roughly 100,000 clones, and 90% are seen once. The biggest ten clones account for approximately 1.2% of the sample.

The clonotype was recovered from an adult in good health. Sequencing used peripheral blood, obtained on day 0 of AZD1222 vaccination. The chain is assembled from TRBV19 and TRBJ2-7, and 10 bases in between align with TRBD1. The CDR3 in this case is CASSPTGGANEQYF. The sequence in DNA is TGTGCCAGTAGTCCGACAGGGGGCGCAAACGAGCAGTACTTC.